Each of the 10 T cell receptor beta chains below was sequenced from the same sample in a study of cytomegalovirus exposure and HLA in healthy donors. PCR used 60 Vbeta primers and 13 Jbeta primers. Clones were sequenced by immunoSEQ multiplex PCR, and TCRdb holds only the in-frame ones, with some missing. The table has under 150,000 clones, about 9.2% seen once. Material: PBMCs. These receptor sequences come from a woman between 40 and 55 years old in good health and CMV-seropositive.

This clone has more than one count but fewer than ten. The chain has TRBV6-5 and TRBJ2-5, with TRBD1 matching 8 bases. This CDR3 contains 16 residues. Germline CDR1 and CDR2: MNHEY and SVGAGI. Trimming took 0 bases from V and 2 from J; bases not matched to a gene: 5. The CDR3 coding sequence is TGTGCCAGCAGTTACTCGCAGGGGGCCAAACAAGAGACCCAGTACTTC. The encoded protein is CASSYSQGAKQETQYF.

The rearrangement links TRBV7-2 to TRBJ2-5; 12 bases are shared with TRBD2. This CDR3 is built from 15 residues. Germline CDR1 is SGHTA and CDR2 is FQGNSA. V dropped 5 bases and J dropped 7; count of bases not matched to a gene: 8. This chain's CDR3 is CASSPTSGGPGTQYF. The CDR3 region has the DNA TGTGCCAGCAGCCCCACTAGCGGGGGGCCTGGGACCCAGTACTTC.

The chain carries TRBV11-3 and TRBJ2-7, with a tentative D call TRBD1 (6 bases). CDR3 size: 12 residues. The germline CDR1 and CDR2 sequences are SGHNT and YENEEA. V dropped 3 bases and J dropped 6 bases, with 9 bases sitting between them. The CDR3 spells CASSFQGGEQYF. Here the CDR3 DNA reads TGTGCCAGCAGCTTCCAAGGGGGCGAGCAGTACTTC.

This clone has a handful of counts. CDR3 DNA: TGTGCCAGCAGCGCCGGGTTCCAAGAGACCCAGTACTTC. Protein: CASSAGFQETQYF. The chain is built from TRBV9 and TRBJ2-5; D is unresolved. Germline CDR1 SGDLS, CDR2 YYNGEE. The V end was cut by 3 bases, the J end by 1 base, with 7 bases between. There are 13 residues in the CDR3.

Only a few counts were recorded for this clone. V is TRBV19 and J is TRBJ2-7; 7 bases match TRBD2. The CDR3 is 14 residues long. Germline values: CDR1 LNHDA, CDR2 SQIVND (reference sequence). The V gene end was trimmed by 3 bases and the J gene end by 2 bases; junction bases not matched to a gene: 4. CDR3: CASSIGGGAYEQYF. CDR3 nucleotide sequence: TGTGCCAGTAGTATCGGCGGGGGAGCCTACGAGCAGTACTTC.

This chain uses TRBV5-8 with TRBJ1-6; 7 bases agree with TRBD1. Germline V gives CDR1 SGHTS, CDR2 YDEGEE. This CDR3 region has 15 residues. The J segment lost 7 bases and the V segment lost 0 bases, leaving 4 bases of the junction unmatched. CDR3 DNA sequence: TGTGCCAGCAGCTTGGGACAGGGTTGGAATTCACCCCTCCACTTT. It encodes CASSLGQGWNSPLHF.

The chain joins TRBV19 to TRBJ2-1; TRBD1 matches 7 bases. After removal of 6 bases from V and 5 bases from J, the junction contained 10 bases not matched to a gene. The CDR3 is 15 residues long. Germline lookup yields CDR1 LNHDA and CDR2 SQIVND (reference sequence). Here the CDR3 reads CASRRSGQSNNEQFF. As DNA, the CDR3 is TGTGCCAGTAGGAGATCGGGACAGAGTAACAATGAGCAGTTCTTC.

The chain employs TRBV5-1 and TRBJ1-2; D is possibly TRBD1 (5 bases). The CDR3 consists of 15 residues. Germline lookup yields CDR1 SGHRS and CDR2 YFSETQ. V was clipped by 5 bases and J by 4 bases, with 18 bases between them. The CDR3 protein is CASSGAGVDGYGYTF. The CDR3, as DNA: TGCGCCAGCAGTGGGGCGGGGGTCGACGGCTATGGCTACACCTTC.

This rearrangement joins TRBV5-1 to TRBJ2-3; 14 nucleotides agree with TRBD2. Unmatched junction bases numbered 5, after V lost 6 bases and J lost 2 bases. Germline assignment: CDR1 SGHRS and CDR2 YFSETQ. The CDR3 sequence is 16 residues long. The CDR3 DNA reads TGCGCCAGCACCGGGGGACTAGCGGGGGACACAGATACGCAGTATTTT. This codes for CASTGGLAGDTDTQYF.

This clone was seen a handful of times. V usage is TRBV6-1 and J usage is TRBJ2-2; 8 nucleotides agree with TRBD1. CDR3 length equals 13 residues. The germline gives CDR1 MNHNS, CDR2 SASEGT. Trimming took 11 bases from V and 7 from J; bases not matched to a gene: 9. The CDR3 is CAGRQGAGGELFF. CDR3 nucleotide sequence: TGTGCCGGGAGGCAGGGGGCCGGCGGGGAGCTGTTTTTT.